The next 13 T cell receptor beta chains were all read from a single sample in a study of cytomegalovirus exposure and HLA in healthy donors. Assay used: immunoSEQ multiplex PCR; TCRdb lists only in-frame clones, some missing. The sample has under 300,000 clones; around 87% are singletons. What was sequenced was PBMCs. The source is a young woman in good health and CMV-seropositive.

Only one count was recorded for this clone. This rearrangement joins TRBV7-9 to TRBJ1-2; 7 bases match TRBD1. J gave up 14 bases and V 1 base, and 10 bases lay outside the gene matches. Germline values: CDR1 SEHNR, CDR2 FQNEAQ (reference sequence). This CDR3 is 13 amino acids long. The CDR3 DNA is TGTGCCAGCAGCTTAGTCGGGGACAGTGCGAGTACCTTC. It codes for CASSLVGDSASTF.

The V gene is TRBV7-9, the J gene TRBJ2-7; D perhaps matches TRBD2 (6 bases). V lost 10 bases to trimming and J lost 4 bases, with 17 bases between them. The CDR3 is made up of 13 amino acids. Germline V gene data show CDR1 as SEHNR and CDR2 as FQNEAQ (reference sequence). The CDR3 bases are TGTGCCACCGGGGGAAAAGGCTTTTACGAGCAGTACTTC. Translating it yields CATGGKGFYEQYF. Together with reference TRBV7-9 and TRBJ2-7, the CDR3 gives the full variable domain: DTGVSQNPRHKITKRGQNVTFRCDPISEHNRLYWYRQTLGQGPEFLTYFQNEAQLEKSRLLSDRFSAERPKGSFSTLEIQRTEQGDSAMYLCATGGKGFYEQYFGPGTRLTVT.

The CDR3 nucleotides are TGTGCCAGCAGCGGGAATCAGCCCCAGCATTTT. This gives the protein CASSGNQPQHF. J is TRBJ1-5 and V is TRBV27; D is unclear. This CDR3 is 11 amino acids long. The germline CDR1 and CDR2 sequences are MNHEY and SMNVEV (reference sequence). V was shortened by 6 bases and J by 4 bases, with 4 bases between the two germline ends.

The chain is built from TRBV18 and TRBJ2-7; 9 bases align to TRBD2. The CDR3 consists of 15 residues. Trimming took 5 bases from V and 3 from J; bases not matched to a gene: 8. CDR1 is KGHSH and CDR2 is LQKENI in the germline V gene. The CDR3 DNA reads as TGTGCCAGCTCAGCCCTAGCGGGACGACTCTACGAGCAGTACTTC. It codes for CASSALAGRLYEQYF.

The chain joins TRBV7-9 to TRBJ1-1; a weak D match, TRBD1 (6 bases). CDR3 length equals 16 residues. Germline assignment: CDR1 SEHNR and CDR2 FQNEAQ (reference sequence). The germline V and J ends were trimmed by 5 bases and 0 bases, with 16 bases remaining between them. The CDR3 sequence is CASSDGGPNMNTEAFF. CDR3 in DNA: TGTGCCAGCAGCGATGGGGGCCCAAACATGAACACTGAAGCTTTCTTT.

CDR3 coding DNA: TGTGCCAGCAGTTTATTGGCGGGTATTGATGGCTACACCTTC. This codes for CASSLLAGIDGYTF. The chain is built from TRBV27 and TRBJ1-2; D is ambiguous. CDR1 is MNHEY and CDR2 is SMNVEV in the germline V gene (reference sequence). The CDR3 has 14 residues. V lost 1 base, J lost 6 bases, and 12 bases lay in between.

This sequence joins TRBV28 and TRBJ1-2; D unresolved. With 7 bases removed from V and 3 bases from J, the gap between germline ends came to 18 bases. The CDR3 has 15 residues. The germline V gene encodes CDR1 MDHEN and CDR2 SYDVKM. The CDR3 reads CASNSDSGRDYGYTF. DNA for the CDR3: TGTGCCAGCAACTCGGACTCTGGGCGCGACTATGGCTACACCTTC.

The chain's CDR3 is CAISPDRDGELFF. Here the CDR3 DNA reads TGTGCCATCAGCCCGGACAGGGACGGGGAGCTGTTTTTT. The rearrangement uses TRBV10-3 and TRBJ2-2, with 8 bases aligning to TRBD1. After removal of 6 bases from V and 7 bases from J, the junction contained 4 bases not matched to a gene. This CDR3 region has 13 residues. Germline CDR1 reads ENHRY; CDR2 reads SYGVKD.

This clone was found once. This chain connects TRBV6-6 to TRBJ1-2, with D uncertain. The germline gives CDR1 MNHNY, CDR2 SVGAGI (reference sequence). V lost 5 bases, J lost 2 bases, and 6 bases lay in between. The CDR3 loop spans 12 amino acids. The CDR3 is CASSRENYGYTF. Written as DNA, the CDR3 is TGTGCCAGCAGTCGGGAAAACTATGGCTACACCTTC.

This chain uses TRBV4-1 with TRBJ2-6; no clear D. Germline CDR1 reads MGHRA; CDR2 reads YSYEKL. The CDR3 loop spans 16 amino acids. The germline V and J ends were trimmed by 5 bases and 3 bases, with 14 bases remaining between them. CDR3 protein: CASSEFRRSGANVLTF. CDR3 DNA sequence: TGCGCCAGCAGCGAATTCCGACGGAGTGGGGCCAACGTCCTGACTTTC.

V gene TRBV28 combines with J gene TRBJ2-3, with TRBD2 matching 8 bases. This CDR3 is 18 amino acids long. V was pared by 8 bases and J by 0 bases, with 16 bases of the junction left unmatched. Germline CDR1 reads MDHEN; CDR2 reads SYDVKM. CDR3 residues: CASRSWTSRGPSTDTQYF. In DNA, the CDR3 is TGTGCCAGCCGTTCCTGGACTAGCCGGGGTCCCAGCACAGATACGCAGTATTTT.

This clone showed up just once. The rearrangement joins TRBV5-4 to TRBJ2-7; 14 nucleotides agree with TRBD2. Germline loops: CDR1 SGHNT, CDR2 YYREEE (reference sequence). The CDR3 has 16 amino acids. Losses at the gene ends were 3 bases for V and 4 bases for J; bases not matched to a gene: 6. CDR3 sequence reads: CASSSGLAGVGYEQYF. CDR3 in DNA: TGTGCCAGCAGCTCGGGACTAGCGGGAGTAGGGTACGAGCAGTACTTC.

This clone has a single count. CDR3 nucleotide sequence: TGTGCCAGCAGCTCCAGCGGGTTTAGCACAGATACGCAGTATTTT. Translating gives CASSSSGFSTDTQYF. V is TRBV9 and J is TRBJ2-3; tentative D call: TRBD2 (6 bases). The CDR3 extends over 15 amino acids. Germline CDR1 and CDR2: SGDLS and YYNGEE. The V gene lost 4 bases and the J gene lost 0 bases, with 12 bases spanning the gap.